The T cell receptor (beta chain) under discussion was sequenced for a study of neurological immune-mediated disorders (dated by TCRdb to between 2018 and 2021). For context, the study as a whole: Among the approximately 34 multiple sclerosis patients, relapsing-remitting MS was present in some 30 and secondary progressive MS was present in 3. Peripheral blood TCR-beta repertoires from patients with HTLV-I-associated myelopathy (HAM/TSP), patients with multiple sclerosis, and healthy controls were compared in the study using UMI-based sequencing. Longitudinal samples, technical triplicates and paired sorted CD4+ and CD8+ T-cell subsets, alongside PBMC samples, were included among the approximately 98 TCR-beta libraries. The cohort was made up of 68 subjects, consisting of around 14 HAM/TSP patients, 35 or so multiple sclerosis patients and around 20 healthy controls.

For unsorted PBMC libraries, 2 million PBMCs were used after storage in RNAlater at -80 degrees C until RNA extraction. Multiple sclerosis patients were enrolled in a US clinical protocol under which disease progression was evaluated by magnetic resonance imaging. PBMCs were separated from peripheral blood using Ficoll-Hypaque density gradient centrifugation and then cryopreserved in liquid nitrogen. CDR1 and CDR2 (SGHAT, FQNNGV) derive from the germline V gene. The CDR3 sequence holds 13 residues, the cysteine and phenylalanine included. The only DNA kept is the CDR3, 39 bases in frame from the first base. The junction carries 15 bases between V and J, which are trimmed by 7 bases and 8 bases respectively. Points the paper makes about the study in general: TCR clonal expansion was highest in HAM/TSP patients and lowest in MS patients, with MS patients falling below even healthy controls. Repertoires from 18 of 34 MS patients were grouped by phylogenetic analysis into a cluster of related CDR3 sequences, suggesting a possible repertoire-level signature. No association of the MS cluster with clinical or MRI features was observed, and the need for larger cohorts was stated by the authors. No identical CDR3 amino acid sequences were found to be shared among expanded clones across subjects, suggesting that TCR-beta repertoires were private in all groups.

To synthesize cDNA, template-switch 5'RACE was performed with a primer carrying a 10-nucleotide random unique molecular identifier so that each TCR transcript was tagged. Over 190 million TCR-beta sequences, covering 15-18 subjects, were produced in each sequencing run. The RNeasy kit was used for extraction of total RNA. TCR-beta VDJ regions were amplified with primers for the TCR constant region and the 5'RACE anchor, using the KAPA Real-time Library Amplification kit. Sample indexes and Illumina adaptors were added in a first PCR, after which library yield was increased in a second PCR. After Ampure bead purification, the roughly 650 bp TCR product was size-selected on a 2% E-gel SizeSelection system. Library quality was checked on a Bioanalyzer, concentration was measured with Qubit, and libraries were quantified with the Kapa Library Quantification kit before pooling. Paired-end 2 x 150 bp sequencing of the libraries was performed on an Illumina HiSeq 2500. To increase sequence diversity, about 25-31% phiX was spiked into each library pool. As for how the authors treated the data: Quality-filtered reads were processed with the UMI-based MiGEC pipeline, which removed over 75% of raw TCR sequences during error correction. IMGT germline references were used for alignment of VDJ genes, and clonotypes were defined by a unique CDR3 amino acid sequence together with V-J genes. Clonal expansion, Shannon diversity, and CDR3 relatedness (CalcPairwiseDistances, ClusterSamples) were evaluated with VDJtools, and phylogenetic trees were built with CLCbio workbench. Clones with at least 8 unique UMIs were defined as expanded, with this threshold being based on coefficient-of-variation modelling across technical triplicates. The public reads were run again by TCRdb, first through fastp at Q25 and then through MiXCR, and only productive beta chains were kept. A single entry per CDR3 protein holds the most common genes and DNA from its merged rows. TCRdb assigned the V and J calls; the authors' analysis was not used. The sample table holds about 58,000 distinct CDR3 sequences, of which roughly 3.5% were seen once. Roughly 6.6% of the sample lies in the top ten.

In this sample, this clonotype turned up many times. Its antigen is still unknown. Qualities for individual bases were not recorded, and no much larger clone is one base off. The receptor was derived from an older woman with multiple sclerosis. The chain is assembled from TRBV11-2 and TRBJ2-1, with the D gene too uncertain to name. Sequenced material: PBMCs. In nucleotide form, the sequence is TGTGCCAGCAAGACCCCACGAAACTATGAGCAGTTCTTC. This gives the protein CASKTPRNYEQFF.